This T cell receptor (beta chain) was found in a study of blood T cell repertoires in COVID-19. Study summary: T cells, B-cell-depleted T cells, or PBMCs provided the cDNA or gDNA that served as material.

V lost 0 bases and J lost 0, with 6 bases in between. Germline values: CDR1 SGDLS, CDR2 YYNGEE. This CDR3 contains 15 residues. In the source study's methods: Amplification of reference gene primers provided the estimated nucleated cell counts. Some clones are missing from TCRdb's copy, which holds only in-frame ones; the method was immunoSEQ multiplex PCR. V, J and clone size reflect that table, while D and trimming were determined from the DNA. The table lists approximately 300,000 clones, about 83% of them singletons. The material sequenced was peripheral blood. This chain links TRBV9 with TRBJ2-2; possibly TRBD2 for D (5 bases). The clonotype originates from a woman in her 50s with acute or convalescent COVID-19. In DNA form, the CDR3 reads TGTGCCAGCAGCGTAGGGACTCCGAACACCGGGGAGCTGTTTTTT. Its translation: CASSVGTPNTGELFF.